This T cell receptor (beta chain) emerged from a study of T cell responses to AZD1222 COVID-19 vaccine. Deletions cut 1 base from V and 0 bases from J, with 1 base between. Germline V CDR1 and CDR2: SGDLS, YYNGEE. CDR3 length: 12 residues. Comment on this clone: The antigen is undetermined.

The method was immunoSEQ multiplex PCR; TCRdb's version includes in-frame clones alone and lacks a portion of them. The table includes about 82,000 clones, 83% detected once. Findings and limits, study-wide: Along spike, vaccine-associated CD4 TCRs were found throughout, with dominance at 160-218 and 743-854.

The sequence was obtained from an adult who received the AZD1222 COVID-19 vaccine. The sample was peripheral blood, taken 28 days after the second AZD1222 dose. The chain has TRBV9 and TRBJ2-5; D not certain. Here the CDR3 DNA reads TGTGCCAGCAGCGTAAACCAAGAGACCCAGTACTTC. Translation gives CASSVNQETQYF. The full variable domain, completed using reference TRBV9 and TRBJ2-5, is DSGVTQTPKHLITATGQRVTLRCSPRSGDLSVYWYQQSLDQGLQFLIQYYNGEERAKGNILERFSAQQFPDLHSELNLSSLELGDSALYFCASSVNQETQYFGPGTRLLVL.